This T cell receptor beta chain was sequenced for a study of cytomegalovirus exposure and HLA in healthy donors. The overall study: Approximately 180 million T cells yielded 120 million or so unique TCR beta sequences, as an earlier analysis found. Most genotyped donors, roughly 83% of fewer than 400, had Caucasian-associated genetic ancestry.

PCR was performed using 60 Vbeta and 13 Jbeta primers. Sequenced by immunoSEQ multiplex PCR; TCRdb stores in-frame clones only, minus some. The sample lists over 120,000 clones; around 80% were seen once. From germline, CDR1 is SGHRS and CDR2 YFSETQ. With 5 bases removed from V and 0 bases from J, the gap between germline ends came to 14 bases. The CDR3 length is 15 residues. Study-wide points: In vitro assays verified that three CMV-associated chains recognized CMV antigens specifically.

Comment on this clone: Its matching antigen is unknown.

The sequencing sample was made of PBMCs. This TCR was recovered from a female donor in good health and CMV-seronegative. The rearrangement uses TRBV5-1 and TRBJ1-1, with a tentative D call TRBD1 (6 bases). The CDR3 bases are TGCGCCAGCAGGTTTTGGCAGGGGTTGAACACTGAAGCTTTCTTT. Amino acids: CASRFWQGLNTEAFF.